The 8 T cell receptor beta chains below all came from one sample that was sequenced in a study of CD8 T cells in Susac syndrome. A quantity of 0.5 to 1 ug RNA underwent reverse transcription using random hexamers. TCRdb reprocessed the immunoSEQ multiplex PCR reads with MiXCR, giving one entry per CDR3 protein. The sample holds 140,000 to 150,000 distinct CDR3 sequences, 90% to 95% seen once. Sequencing input: CD4+ T cells from PBMCs. The receptor set was obtained from a human donor with multiple sclerosis.

The chain uses TRBV6-6 and TRBJ2-3; 12 bases line up with TRBD1. Germline V gene lookup returns CDR1 MNHNY and CDR2 SVGAGI (reference sequence). The CDR3 has 14 residues. J was trimmed by 12 bases and V by 4 bases; bases with no gene match: 8. The CDR3 reads CASSFVAGTGGQYF. The CDR3 DNA sequence: TGTGCCAGCAGTTTCGTCGCCGGGACAGGGGGCCAGTATTTT.

The CDR3 loop is CASSHNRGPNTEAFF. As DNA, the CDR3 is TGTGCCAGCAGTCACAACAGGGGACCGAACACTGAAGCTTTCTTT. V gene TRBV6-2 or TRBV6-3 combines with J gene TRBJ1-1, with 7 bases matching TRBD1. The germline CDR1 and CDR2 sequences are MNHEY and SVGEGT. The trim removed 5 bases at V and 1 base at J, leaving 7 bases unmatched. The CDR3 covers 15 residues.

This clonotype showed up just once. The chain recombines TRBV12-3 or TRBV12-4 with TRBJ2-3, with D possibly matching TRBD2 (5 bases). V shed 0 bases and J shed 2 bases, with 9 bases lying between them. The CDR3 length is 15 residues. The CDR3 DNA is TGTGCCAGCAGTTTAGCGGGAGTGATCACAGATACGCAGTATTTT. It translates to CASSLAGVITDTQYF.

This chain uses TRBV10-3 with TRBJ2-7, with 7 positions matching TRBD2. V gave up 8 bases and J gave up 3 bases; unmatched junction bases: 13. This CDR3 spans 15 amino acids. Germline loops: CDR1 ENHRY, CDR2 SYGVKD. CDR3 coding DNA: TGTGCCATCCAGATTCAATCTAGCGGAAACTACGAGCAGTACTTC. This gives the protein CAIQIQSSGNYEQYF.

The V and J genes are TRBV20-1 and TRBJ1-2; maybe TRBD1 (6 bases). Germline-derived CDR1 and CDR2 are DFQATT and SNEGSKA (reference sequence). This CDR3 is built from 12 residues. V was pared by 3 bases and J by 7 bases, with 12 bases between. The CDR3 DNA sequence: TGCAGTGCTAGGGGGGGACAAGGTGGCTACACCTTC. It codes for CSARGGQGGYTF.

The CDR3 protein is CASRPGGVSNEKLFF. DNA of the CDR3: TGTGCCAGCAGGCCAGGGGGGGTATCTAATGAAAAACTGTTTTTT. The genes are TRBV27 and TRBJ1-4; 7 bases align to TRBD1. This CDR3 has 15 residues. The trim removed 6 bases at V and 3 bases at J, leaving 7 bases unmatched. Germline V gene data show CDR1 as MNHEY and CDR2 as SMNVEV (reference sequence).

The chain links TRBV7-9 to TRBJ1-1, with D perhaps matching TRBD1 (5 bases). The CDR3 has 17 residues. CDR1 and CDR2 from the germline V gene are SEHNR and FQNEAQ (reference sequence). Trimming pared 5 bases from V and 1 base from J, leaving 20 bases between. The CDR3 loop is CASSPLEGWSQNTEAFF. CDR3 nucleotide sequence: TGTGCCAGCAGCCCCCTGGAGGGGTGGTCACAGAACACTGAAGCTTTCTTT.

This clonotype came up a few times. The J gene is TRBJ1-1, the V gene TRBV4-3; a possible D gene is TRBD1 (6 bases). The CDR3 length is 14 residues. V was clipped by 3 bases and J by 5 bases, with 13 bases between them. Germline V CDR1 and CDR2: LGHNA, YSLEER. The CDR3 DNA reads TGCGCCAGCAGCCATGGGCGGGGGCAGACTGAAGCTTTCTTT. Its protein is CASSHGRGQTEAFF.